Given below is one T cell receptor (beta chain) in context. This sample is drawn from a study of cytotoxic CD8 clonotypes in ibrutinib-treated CLL. Libraries were prepared by immunoSEQ multiplex PCR; TCRdb keeps only in-frame clonotypes and omits some of them. This sample yields about 63,000 clones, of which less than 75% are seen a single time; 43% belongs to the top ten. Germline trimming cut 0 bases from V and 5 bases from J; bases unmatched to any gene: 11. The CDR3 sequence is 17 residues long. Germline V gives CDR1 LGHNA, CDR2 YSLEER. This receptor was identified in a human donor with chronic lymphocytic leukemia. J is TRBJ2-7 and V is TRBV4-3, with 9 bases aligning to TRBD1. This specimen was PBMCs, taken after 12 months of ibrutinib treatment. CDR3: CASSQEWAADRGDEQYF. The DNA for the CDR3 is TGCGCCAGCAGCCAAGAGTGGGCCGCGGACAGGGGAGACGAGCAGTACTTC.